This T cell receptor beta chain was identified during a study of cytomegalovirus exposure and HLA in healthy donors. Looking at the study overall: Within an early data release were about 85 million unique TCRs drawn from HLA-typed donors. Of a few hundred genotyped donors, about 81% clustered with self-reported Caucasian donors.

For this clone: The antigen is undetermined.

CDR3 size: 15 residues. V was clipped by 0 bases and J by 5 bases; unmatched bases: 8. CDR1 is SQVTM and CDR2 is ANQGSEA in the germline V gene. Findings and caveats of the study: Researchers reported that a few CMV-associated chains were confirmed in vitro as CMV antigen-specific.

PCR used 60 Vbeta primers and 13 Jbeta primers. Libraries were prepared by immunoSEQ multiplex PCR; TCRdb keeps only in-frame clonotypes and omits some of them. The repertoire holds roughly 170,000 clones, 80% seen once, with 0.5% to 0.8% in the top ten. The receptor's source is a boy between 10 and 17 years old in good health and CMV-seronegative. The chain is built from TRBV29-1 and TRBJ2-5, with 8 bases aligning to TRBD2. What was sequenced was PBMCs. In DNA form, the CDR3 reads TGCAGCGTTGAAGATCCCAGGGGACTAGGGGAGACCCAGTACTTC. This encodes CSVEDPRGLGETQYF. The full variable domain, in which reference TRBV29-1 and TRBJ2-5 provide the parts outside the CDR3, is SAVISQKPSRDICQRGTSLTIQCQVDSQVTMMFWYRQQPGQSLTLIATANQGSEATYESGFVIDKFPISRPNLTFSTLTVSNMSPEDSSIYLCSVEDPRGLGETQYFGPGTRLLVL.